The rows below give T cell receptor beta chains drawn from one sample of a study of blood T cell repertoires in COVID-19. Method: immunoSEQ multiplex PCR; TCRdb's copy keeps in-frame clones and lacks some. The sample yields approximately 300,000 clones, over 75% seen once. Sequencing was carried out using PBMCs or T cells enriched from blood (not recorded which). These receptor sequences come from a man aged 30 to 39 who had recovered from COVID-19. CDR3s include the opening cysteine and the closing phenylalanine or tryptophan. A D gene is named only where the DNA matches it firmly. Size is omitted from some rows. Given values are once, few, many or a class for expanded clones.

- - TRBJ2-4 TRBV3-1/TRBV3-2 TGTGCCAGCAGCCAAGGGGTAGCGTTGGTAAACATTCAGTACTTC CASSQGVALVNIQYF
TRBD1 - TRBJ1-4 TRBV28 TGTGCCAGCAGTACCCGACCATCGACAGGGTTGTATGAAAAACTGTTTTTT CASSTRPSTGLYEKLFF
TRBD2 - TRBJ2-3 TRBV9 TGTGCCAGCAGCCTTCGTACTAGCGGGAGCGCAGATACGCAGTATTTT CASSLRTSGSADTQYF
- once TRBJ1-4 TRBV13 TGTGCCAGCAGCTTTACCCGAAATGCTCACGGGGAGAATGAAAAACTGTTTTTT CASSFTRNAHGENEKLFF
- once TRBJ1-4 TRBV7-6 TGTGCCAGCAGCCCGATTCCCAGTGCATCTAATGAAAAACTGTTTTTT CASSPIPSASNEKLFF
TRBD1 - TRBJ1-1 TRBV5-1 TGCGCCAGCAGCACACAGGGGGGGTACCTGAACACTGAAGCTTTCTTT CASSTQGGYLNTEAFF
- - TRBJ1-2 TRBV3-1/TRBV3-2 TGTGCCAGCAGCCCCCGCGCGCGGGCGAACTATGGCTACACCTTC CASSPRARANYGYTF
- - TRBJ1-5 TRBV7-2 TGTGCCAGCAGCTTAGGCGGACAGACGGGTCAGCCCCAGCATTTT CASSLGGQTGQPQHF
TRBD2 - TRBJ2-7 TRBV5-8 TGTGCCAGCAGCTCACGGACTAGCGGTCTAGAGGAGCAGTACTTC CASSSRTSGLEEQYF
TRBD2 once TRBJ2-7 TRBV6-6 TGTGCCAGCAGTAGATCTCTAGCGGGGGGCAGTGGTTACAAGCAGTACTTC CASSRSLAGGSGYKQYF
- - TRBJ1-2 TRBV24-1 TGTGCCACCAGTGATTCCCGGACAGAGCCTAACTATGGCTACACCTTC CATSDSRTEPNYGYTF
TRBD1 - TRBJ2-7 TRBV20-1 TGCAGTGCGAGGGACAGGGCCGTTGTCTTC CSARDRAVVF
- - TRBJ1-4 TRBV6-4 TGTGCCAGCAGTGACAGGGCCAGCGGAAAACTGTTTTTT CASSDRASGKLFF
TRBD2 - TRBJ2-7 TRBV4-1 TGCGCCAGCAGCCAAGGAAGGCTAGCGGGGGCTTCCTACGAGCAGTACTTC CASSQGRLAGASYEQYF
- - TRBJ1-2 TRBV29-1 TGCAGCGTTGGGCAGCGGGGTGGCTATGGCTACACCTTC CSVGQRGGYGYTF
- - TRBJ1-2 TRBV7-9 TGTGCCAGCAGCTTAGGTCGGTGGGCCGGAACAGATGGCTACACCTTC CASSLGRWAGTDGYTF
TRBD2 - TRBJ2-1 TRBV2 TGTGCCAGCAGTGTACTAGCGGGGGGGCAGGGTGAGCAGTTCTTC CASSVLAGGQGEQFF
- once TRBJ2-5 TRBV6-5 TGTGCCAGCAGTCGTGGACACGAACGAGAGACCCAGTACTTC CASSRGHERETQYF
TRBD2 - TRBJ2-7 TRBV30 TGTGCCTGGAGTCCTAGGACTAGCGGGGGTTTTACCTACGAGCAGTACTTC CAWSPRTSGGFTYEQYF
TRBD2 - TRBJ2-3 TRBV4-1 TGCGCCAGCAGCCGCGCCCCCCTAGCGGGGGGCGGCACAGATACGCAGTATTTT CASSRAPLAGGGTDTQYF
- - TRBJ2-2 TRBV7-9 TGTGCCAGCAGCTTCGCCCCCGGGACACCCGCCGGGTCCGGGGAGCTGTTTTTT CASSFAPGTPAGSGELFF
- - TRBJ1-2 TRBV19 TGTGCCAGTAGTATTGGCCTTAACTATGGCTACACCTTC CASSIGLNYGYTF
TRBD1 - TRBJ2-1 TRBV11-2 TGTGCCAGCGGACAGGGGTTCGATGAGCAGTTCTTC CASGQGFDEQFF